This is a list of T cell receptor beta chains from one sample in a study of human T cells and chemical hapten exposure. One entry per CDR3 protein results from TCRdb running MiXCR on the RACE reads. The sample includes 35,000 to 45,000 distinct CDR3 sequences, 8% to 9.5% of them seen just once. This sample comprised whole blood, obtained in connection with sensitization to the hapten diphenylcyclopropenone (DPC). The receptors were gathered from a woman in her thirties or forties with alopecia areata. Some clones in this sample may be carry-over from other donors' samples. CDR3s include the opening cysteine and the closing phenylalanine or tryptophan. D genes are given only for firm matches. Clone size is shown for a subset of rows, as once, few, many or a class of expanded clone.

D gene: TRBD2
clone size: NA
V gene: TRBV20-1
J gene: TRBJ2-1
CDR3 protein: CSASPGTSGGPQFF
CDR3 DNA: TGCAGTGCATCCCCCGGTACTAGCGGGGGGCCCCAGTTCTTC

D gene: NA
clone size: many
V gene: TRBV28
J gene: TRBJ1-3
CDR3 protein: CASSSQGRGPGNTIYF
CDR3 DNA: TGTGCCAGCAGTTCTCAAGGGCGGGGGCCTGGAAACACCATATATTTT

D gene: NA
clone size: NA
V gene: TRBV29-1
J gene: TRBJ1-1
CDR3 protein: CSVEDQEQGRAFF
CDR3 DNA: TGCAGCGTTGAAGATCAGGAGCAGGGTAGAGCTTTCTTT

D gene: NA
clone size: many
V gene: TRBV12-3/TRBV12-4
J gene: TRBJ1-3
CDR3 protein: CASSFRVTSGNTIYF
CDR3 DNA: TGTGCCAGCAGTTTCAGGGTGACCTCTGGAAACACCATATATTTT

D gene: NA
clone size: many
V gene: TRBV7-2
J gene: TRBJ1-1
CDR3 protein: CASSTTRDTEAFF
CDR3 DNA: TGTGCCAGCAGCACTACAAGGGACACTGAAGCTTTCTTT

D gene: NA
clone size: many
V gene: TRBV5-1
J gene: TRBJ2-7
CDR3 protein: CASSLDQKQYF
CDR3 DNA: TGCGCCAGCAGCTTGGACCAGAAGCAGTACTTC

D gene: NA
clone size: many
V gene: TRBV20-1
J gene: TRBJ1-3
CDR3 protein: CSARFISFGNTIYF
CDR3 DNA: TGCAGTGCGCGCTTCATCAGTTTCGGAAACACCATATATTTT

D gene: TRBD2
clone size: many
V gene: TRBV9
J gene: TRBJ2-3
CDR3 protein: CASSVRTSGGTDTQYF
CDR3 DNA: TGTGCCAGCAGCGTAAGGACTAGCGGGGGAACAGATACGCAGTATTTT

D gene: NA
clone size: many
V gene: TRBV7-9
J gene: TRBJ2-1
CDR3 protein: CASSLALAYEQFF
CDR3 DNA: TGTGCCAGCAGCTTAGCGCTAGCATATGAGCAGTTCTTC

D gene: TRBD1
clone size: many
V gene: TRBV7-8
J gene: TRBJ1-6
CDR3 protein: CASSFITGGDSPLHF
CDR3 DNA: TGTGCCAGCAGCTTTATTACAGGGGGAGATTCACCCCTCCACTTT

D gene: NA
clone size: many
V gene: TRBV3-1
J gene: TRBJ1-2
CDR3 protein: CASSQSSGAYGYTF
CDR3 DNA: TGTGCCAGCAGCCAGAGCTCCGGGGCCTATGGCTACACCTTC

D gene: NA
clone size: NA
V gene: TRBV29-1
J gene: TRBJ2-1
CDR3 protein: CSVAAANPAQPFYNEQFF
CDR3 DNA: TGCAGCGTTGCGGCAGCTAACCCAGCCCAGCCTTTCTACAATGAGCAGTTCTTC

D gene: NA
clone size: NA
V gene: TRBV11-3
J gene: TRBJ2-3
CDR3 protein: CASRKGHSSTDTQYF
CDR3 DNA: TGTGCCAGCAGGAAAGGTCATTCTAGCACAGATACGCAGTATTTT

D gene: NA
clone size: many
V gene: TRBV5-1
J gene: TRBJ2-7
CDR3 protein: CASSPGRGLYF
CDR3 DNA: TGCGCCAGCAGCCCCGGCAGGGGCTTGTACTTC

D gene: TRBD2
clone size: many
V gene: TRBV10-3
J gene: TRBJ2-1
CDR3 protein: CASREEENSYNEQFF
CDR3 DNA: TGTGCCTCACGGGAGGAGGAGAACTCCTACAATGAGCAGTTCTTC

D gene: NA
clone size: few
V gene: TRBV5-1
J gene: TRBJ1-4
CDR3 protein: CASSQTQGGTGEKLFF
CDR3 DNA: TGCGCCAGCAGCCAGACACAGGGAGGAACGGGTGAAAAACTGTTTTTT

D gene: TRBD1
clone size: many
V gene: TRBV11-2
J gene: TRBJ2-3
CDR3 protein: CASSLVQGASADTQYF
CDR3 DNA: TGTGCCAGCAGCTTAGTACAGGGGGCGTCCGCAGATACGCAGTATTTT

D gene: NA
clone size: NA
V gene: TRBV6-2/TRBV6-3
J gene: TRBJ1-5
CDR3 protein: CASSYSTRGVSNQPRHF
CDR3 DNA: TGTGCCAGCAGTTACTCGACGAGGGGGGTGAGCAATCAGCCCCGGCATTTT

D gene: NA
clone size: many
V gene: TRBV4-3
J gene: TRBJ1-5
CDR3 protein: CASSQALSGVTDQPQHF
CDR3 DNA: TGCGCCAGCAGCCAAGCCCTATCAGGGGTTACTGACCAGCCCCAGCATTTT

D gene: NA
clone size: many
V gene: TRBV5-5
J gene: TRBJ1-2
CDR3 protein: CASSLGSTTLAYGYTF
CDR3 DNA: TGTGCCAGCAGCTTGGGTAGCACTACCCTTGCCTATGGCTACACCTTC

D gene: NA
clone size: NA
V gene: TRBV12-3/TRBV12-4
J gene: TRBJ2-3
CDR3 protein: CASSFTGPADTQYF
CDR3 DNA: TGTGCCAGCAGTTTTACAGGGCCCGCAGATACGCAGTATTTT

D gene: NA
clone size: NA
V gene: TRBV29-1
J gene: TRBJ2-7
CDR3 protein: CSVAGSYEQYF
CDR3 DNA: TGCAGCGTAGCTGGAAGCTACGAGCAGTACTTC

D gene: NA
clone size: many
V gene: TRBV4-1
J gene: TRBJ1-1
CDR3 protein: CASSQDVRLTEAFF
CDR3 DNA: TGCGCCAGCAGCCAAGATGTTCGCCTGACTGAAGCTTTCTTT

D gene: NA
clone size: NA
V gene: TRBV12-3/TRBV12-4
J gene: TRBJ1-2
CDR3 protein: CASSPPGGREGYTF
CDR3 DNA: TGTGCCAGCAGTCCCCCCGGGGGTCGTGAGGGCTACACCTTC

D gene: NA
clone size: NA
V gene: TRBV12-3/TRBV12-4
J gene: TRBJ1-2
CDR3 protein: CASRGDGNYGYTF
CDR3 DNA: TGTGCCAGCAGGGGGGACGGGAACTATGGCTACACCTTC

D gene: NA
clone size: many
V gene: TRBV20-1
J gene: TRBJ1-2
CDR3 protein: CSAYRESHGYTF
CDR3 DNA: TGCAGTGCTTACAGGGAAAGCCATGGCTACACCTTC

D gene: TRBD1
clone size: many
V gene: TRBV4-3
J gene: TRBJ2-3
CDR3 protein: CASSPGDRGLDTQYF
CDR3 DNA: TGCGCCAGCAGCCCGGGGGACAGGGGTTTAGATACGCAGTATTTT

D gene: NA
clone size: few
V gene: TRBV4-2
J gene: TRBJ2-1
CDR3 protein: CASSQVDRANEQFF
CDR3 DNA: TGTGCCAGCAGCCAAGTTGATAGGGCCAATGAGCAGTTCTTC

D gene: NA
clone size: few
V gene: TRBV20-1
J gene: TRBJ2-2
CDR3 protein: CSANNNPSATGELFF
CDR3 DNA: TGCAGTGCCAATAACAACCCTAGCGCGACCGGGGAGCTGTTTTTT

D gene: TRBD1
clone size: NA
V gene: TRBV29-1
J gene: TRBJ1-5
CDR3 protein: CSVETGNSNQPQHF
CDR3 DNA: TGCAGCGTGGAGACAGGGAATAGCAATCAGCCCCAGCATTTT

D gene: NA
clone size: many
V gene: TRBV3-1
J gene: TRBJ2-3
CDR3 protein: CASSSSHRRQAGNTDTQYF
CDR3 DNA: TGTGCCAGCAGCTCATCCCATCGTAGACAGGCTGGAAACACAGATACGCAGTATTTT

D gene: TRBD1
clone size: many
V gene: TRBV20-1
J gene: TRBJ2-7
CDR3 protein: CSAPDRGISYEQYF
CDR3 DNA: TGCAGCGCCCCGGACAGGGGAATTTCCTACGAGCAGTACTTC

D gene: NA
clone size: many
V gene: TRBV20-1
J gene: TRBJ1-1
CDR3 protein: CSAGGVRDTEAFF
CDR3 DNA: TGCAGTGCTGGGGGAGTCAGGGACACTGAAGCTTTCTTT

D gene: NA
clone size: NA
V gene: TRBV18
J gene: TRBJ2-1
CDR3 protein: CASSVQGYYNEQFF
CDR3 DNA: TGTGCCAGCTCGGTCCAGGGTTACTACAATGAGCAGTTCTTC

D gene: NA
clone size: NA
V gene: TRBV27
J gene: TRBJ2-2
CDR3 protein: CAARSYLGELFF
CDR3 DNA: TGTGCCGCTCGTTCCTATCTCGGGGAGCTGTTTTTT

D gene: NA
clone size: many
V gene: TRBV9
J gene: TRBJ2-7
CDR3 protein: CASSPLGAQNEQYF
CDR3 DNA: TGTGCCAGCAGCCCCTTAGGGGCGCAGAACGAGCAGTACTTC

D gene: TRBD1
clone size: few
V gene: TRBV6-4
J gene: TRBJ1-1
CDR3 protein: CASSGGDSRSDTEAFF
CDR3 DNA: TGTGCCAGCAGTGGCGGGGACAGCCGTTCGGACACTGAAGCTTTCTTT

D gene: NA
clone size: many
V gene: TRBV7-9
J gene: TRBJ1-1
CDR3 protein: CASRQNPGTAEAFF
CDR3 DNA: TGTGCCAGCAGACAAAACCCCGGGACCGCTGAAGCTTTCTTT

D gene: NA
clone size: many
V gene: TRBV5-1
J gene: TRBJ2-5
CDR3 protein: CASSFGGPGETQYF
CDR3 DNA: TGCGCCAGCAGCTTTGGGGGGCCGGGAGAGACCCAGTACTTC

D gene: TRBD2
clone size: many
V gene: TRBV6-2/TRBV6-3
J gene: TRBJ2-1
CDR3 protein: CASSTGTSGSYNEQFF
CDR3 DNA: TGTGCCAGCAGCACCGGGACTAGCGGGTCCTACAATGAGCAGTTCTTC

D gene: TRBD2
clone size: few
V gene: TRBV7-2
J gene: TRBJ2-3
CDR3 protein: CASSSARAGGRTDTQYF
CDR3 DNA: TGTGCCAGCAGCTCCGCTCGGGCGGGGGGACGCACAGATACGCAGTATTTT

D gene: TRBD2
clone size: many
V gene: TRBV2
J gene: TRBJ2-5
CDR3 protein: CASRGTSGGEETQYF
CDR3 DNA: TGTGCCAGCAGAGGGACTAGCGGGGGGGAAGAGACCCAGTACTTC

D gene: NA
clone size: few
V gene: TRBV5-4
J gene: TRBJ2-3
CDR3 protein: CASSLDAGTDTQYF
CDR3 DNA: TGTGCCAGCAGCTTGGATGCAGGAACAGATACGCAGTATTTT

D gene: TRBD2
clone size: many
V gene: TRBV29-1
J gene: TRBJ2-5
CDR3 protein: CSVTHLTSGETQYF
CDR3 DNA: TGCAGCGTTACTCATCTGACTAGCGGAGAGACCCAGTACTTC

D gene: NA
clone size: many
V gene: TRBV11-2
J gene: TRBJ1-6
CDR3 protein: CASSSLVSGSPLHF
CDR3 DNA: TGTGCCAGCAGCTCCCTAGTGAGTGGTTCACCCCTCCACTTT

D gene: NA
clone size: NA
V gene: TRBV7-9
J gene: TRBJ2-7
CDR3 protein: CASKPRGPYEQYF
CDR3 DNA: TGTGCCAGCAAGCCCAGGGGCCCCTACGAGCAGTACTTC

D gene: NA
clone size: many
V gene: TRBV3-1
J gene: TRBJ2-1
CDR3 protein: CASSQVKGTLSYNEQFF
CDR3 DNA: TGTGCCAGCAGCCAAGTAAAGGGAACCCTCTCCTACAATGAGCAGTTCTTC

D gene: NA
clone size: few
V gene: TRBV12-3/TRBV12-4
J gene: TRBJ2-5
CDR3 protein: CASSQSRTAETQYF
CDR3 DNA: TGTGCCAGCAGTCAATCGAGGACAGCCGAGACCCAGTACTTC

D gene: NA
clone size: NA
V gene: TRBV9
J gene: TRBJ2-1
CDR3 protein: CASSGWFGNEQFF
CDR3 DNA: TGTGCCAGCAGCGGGTGGTTTGGGAATGAGCAGTTCTTC

D gene: NA
clone size: many
V gene: TRBV3-1
J gene: TRBJ2-7
CDR3 protein: CASSQGDRGPEQYF
CDR3 DNA: TGTGCCAGCAGCCAAGGGGATAGAGGGCCAGAGCAGTACTTC

D gene: NA
clone size: NA
V gene: TRBV6-4
J gene: TRBJ2-7
CDR3 protein: CASSVLGGRDLEQYF
CDR3 DNA: TGTGCCAGCAGTGTACTAGGGGGGAGGGATCTCGAGCAGTACTTC

D gene: NA
clone size: many
V gene: TRBV5-6
J gene: TRBJ1-1
CDR3 protein: CASSTVRGTEAFF
CDR3 DNA: TGTGCCAGCAGCACCGTTAGGGGGACTGAAGCTTTCTTT

D gene: TRBD2
clone size: many
V gene: TRBV5-4
J gene: TRBJ2-1
CDR3 protein: CASSSKLAGQFF
CDR3 DNA: TGTGCCAGCAGCTCAAAACTAGCGGGGCAGTTCTTC

D gene: TRBD2
clone size: many
V gene: TRBV9
J gene: TRBJ2-1
CDR3 protein: CASSPAGAYNEQFF
CDR3 DNA: TGTGCCAGCAGTCCAGCGGGGGCGTACAATGAGCAGTTCTTC

D gene: NA
clone size: NA
V gene: TRBV6-6
J gene: TRBJ2-7
CDR3 protein: CASRSAGNTYEQYF
CDR3 DNA: TGTGCCAGCAGATCGGCAGGAAATACCTACGAGCAGTACTTC

D gene: NA
clone size: many
V gene: TRBV7-6
J gene: TRBJ2-2
CDR3 protein: CASSLDWSGELFF
CDR3 DNA: TGTGCCAGCAGCTTAGACTGGTCCGGGGAGCTGTTTTTT

D gene: TRBD1
clone size: many
V gene: TRBV5-4
J gene: TRBJ1-1
CDR3 protein: CASSRTGGMNTEAFF
CDR3 DNA: TGTGCCAGCAGCCGGACAGGGGGGATGAACACTGAAGCTTTCTTT